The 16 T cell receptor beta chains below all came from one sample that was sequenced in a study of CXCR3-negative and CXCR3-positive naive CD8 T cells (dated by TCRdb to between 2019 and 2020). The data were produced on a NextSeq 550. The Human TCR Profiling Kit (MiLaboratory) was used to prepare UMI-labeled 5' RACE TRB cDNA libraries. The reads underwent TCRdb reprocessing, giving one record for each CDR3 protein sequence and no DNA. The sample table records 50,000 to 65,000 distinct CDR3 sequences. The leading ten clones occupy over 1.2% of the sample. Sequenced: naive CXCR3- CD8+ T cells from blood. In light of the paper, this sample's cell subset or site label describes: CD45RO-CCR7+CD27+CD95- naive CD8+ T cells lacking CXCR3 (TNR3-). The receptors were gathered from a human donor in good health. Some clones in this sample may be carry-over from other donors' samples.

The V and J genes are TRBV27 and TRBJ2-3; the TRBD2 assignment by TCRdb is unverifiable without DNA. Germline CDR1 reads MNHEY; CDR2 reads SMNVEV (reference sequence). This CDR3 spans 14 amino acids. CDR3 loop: CASSTGLYTDTQYF.

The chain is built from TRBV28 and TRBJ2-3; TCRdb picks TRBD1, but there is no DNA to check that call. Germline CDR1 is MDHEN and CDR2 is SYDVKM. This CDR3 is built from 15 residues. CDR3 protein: CASSPREGEADTQYF.

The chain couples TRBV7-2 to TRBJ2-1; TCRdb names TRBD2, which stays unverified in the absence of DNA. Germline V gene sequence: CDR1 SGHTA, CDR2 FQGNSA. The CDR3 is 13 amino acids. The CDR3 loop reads CASSPGLPNEQFF.

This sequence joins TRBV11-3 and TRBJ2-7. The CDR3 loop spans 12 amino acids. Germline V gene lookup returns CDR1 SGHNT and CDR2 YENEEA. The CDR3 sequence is CASSPEWNEQYF.

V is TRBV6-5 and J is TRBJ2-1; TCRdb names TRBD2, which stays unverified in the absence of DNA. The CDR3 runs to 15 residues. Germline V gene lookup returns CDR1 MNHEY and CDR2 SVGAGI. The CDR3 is CASSDHEGTYNEQFF.

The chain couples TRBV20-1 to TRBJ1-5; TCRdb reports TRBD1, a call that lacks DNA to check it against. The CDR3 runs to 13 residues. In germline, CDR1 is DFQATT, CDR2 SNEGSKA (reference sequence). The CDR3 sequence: CSAIRQGFQPQHF.

The CDR3: CASSVGDGSYNEQFF. V gene TRBV7-9 combines with J gene TRBJ2-1; TCRdb picks TRBD1, but there is no DNA to check that call. CDR1 SEHNR and CDR2 FQNEAQ come from the germline V gene (reference sequence). This CDR3 comprises 15 residues.

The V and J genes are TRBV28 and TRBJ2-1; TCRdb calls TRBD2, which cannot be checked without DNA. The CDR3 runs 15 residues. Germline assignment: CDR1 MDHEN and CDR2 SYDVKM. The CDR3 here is CASSFPREVYNEQFF. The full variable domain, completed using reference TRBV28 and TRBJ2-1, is DVKVTQSSRYLVKRTGEKVFLECVQDMDHENMFWYRQDPGLGLRLIYFSYDVKMKEKGDIPEGYSVSREKKERFSLILESASTNQTSMYLCASSFPREVYNEQFFGPGTRLTVL.

The CDR3 loop reads CASSTYPGGVTDEKLFF. V and J are TRBV7-8 and TRBJ1-4; without DNA, the TCRdb call of TRBD1 cannot be checked. This CDR3 is built from 17 residues. Germline assignment: CDR1 SGHVS and CDR2 FQNEAQ.

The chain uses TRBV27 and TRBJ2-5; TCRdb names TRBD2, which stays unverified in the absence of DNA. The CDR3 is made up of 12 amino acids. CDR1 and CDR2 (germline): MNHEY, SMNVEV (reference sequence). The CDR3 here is CASSLTSGTPYF.

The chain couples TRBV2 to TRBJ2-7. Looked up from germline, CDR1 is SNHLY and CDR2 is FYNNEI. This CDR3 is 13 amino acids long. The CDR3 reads CASELGRSYEQYF.

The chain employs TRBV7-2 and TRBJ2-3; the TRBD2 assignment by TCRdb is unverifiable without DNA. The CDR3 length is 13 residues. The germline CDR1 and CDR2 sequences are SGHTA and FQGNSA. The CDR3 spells CASSPLNFNTQYF.

The CDR3 sequence is CASSPPAGNTEAFF. The chain recombines TRBV18 with TRBJ1-1. Per germline, CDR1 KGHSH and CDR2 LQKENI. The CDR3 consists of 14 residues.

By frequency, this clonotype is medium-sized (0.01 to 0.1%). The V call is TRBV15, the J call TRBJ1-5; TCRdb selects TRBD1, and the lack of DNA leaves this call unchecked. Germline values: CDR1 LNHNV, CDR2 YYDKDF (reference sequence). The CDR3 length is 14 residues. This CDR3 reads CATTATRVNQPQHF. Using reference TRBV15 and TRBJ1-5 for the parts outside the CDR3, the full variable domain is DAMVIQNPRYQVTQFGKPVTLSCSQTLNHNVMYWYQQKSSQAPKLLFHYYDKDFNNEADTPDNFQSRRPNTSFCFLDIRSPGLGDTAMYLCATTATRVNQPQHFGDGTRLSIL.

CDR3: CANGQGADTGELFF. This chain connects TRBV11-2 to TRBJ2-2; no DNA is available, so the TRBD1 call from TCRdb remains unchecked. The length of the CDR3 is 14 residues. Per the germline V gene, CDR1 is SGHAT and CDR2 is FQNNGV.

CDR3 residues: CASSVTLNTEAFF. The chain is built from TRBV19 and TRBJ1-1. Germline V gives CDR1 LNHDA, CDR2 SQIVND (reference sequence). The length of the CDR3 is 13 residues.